This TCR beta chain was recorded in a study of immune characteristics of hereditary and idiopathic chronic pancreatitis. Study-level findings and limits: Samples were taken only at TPIAT; differing disease duration may matter. No patients had chronic pancreatitis due to alcohol use. Patients with more severe chronic pancreatitis had more productive TCR rearrangements. Vbeta-Jbeta usage, including TRBV10, TRBV19, TRBV23 and TRBV5, differed by pancreatitis type.

This clone was counted only a few times. The antigen remains unidentified. At the DNA level, this CDR3 is encoded by other sequences in the same sample as well. Chronic pancreatitis tissue was collected during total pancreatectomy with islet autotransplantation. Profiled with immunoSEQ multiplex PCR; TCRdb holds only in-frame clones, not every one. The sample holds 8,500 to 9,500 clones; 75% to 85% are singletons and the top ten take about 14%. Trimming removed 1 base at V and 0 bases at J, with 7 bases between. The CDR3 is made up of 15 amino acids. Per germline, CDR1 SGHAT and CDR2 FQDESV (reference sequence).

This chain uses TRBV11-1 with TRBJ2-1; D tentatively reads TRBD1 or TRBD2 (5 bases each). The sequence was collected from a human donor with chronic pancreatitis. Input material: pancreas tissue with idiopathic chronic pancreatitis. The CDR3, as DNA: TGTGCCAGCAGCTTAGGGGGGAGCTCCTACAATGAGCAGTTCTTC. This gives the protein CASSLGGSSYNEQFF. Based on the CDR3 plus reference TRBV11-1 and TRBJ2-1, the full variable domain is EAEVAQSPRYKITEKSQAVAFWCDPISGHATLYWYRQILGQGPELLVQFQDESVVDDSQLPKDRFSAERLKGVDSTLKIQPAELGDSAMYLCASSLGGSSYNEQFFGPGTRLTVL.